This record concerns one T cell receptor beta chain sequence. The V end lost 5 bases, the J end lost 6 bases, and 10 bases lay between the germline ends. CDR1 is PRHDT, CDR2 FYEKMQ, per germline (reference sequence). CDR3 size: 13 residues. The source of the sample is a study of cytomegalovirus exposure and HLA in healthy donors. 60 Vbeta and 13 Jbeta primers were used in PCR. Produced via immunoSEQ multiplex PCR; TCRdb's table is partial and in-frame only. The sample has 140,000 to 150,000 clones; approximately 85% are singletons. This sequence originates from a woman between 35 and 50 years old in good health and CMV-seronegative. The specimen sequenced was PBMCs. The rearrangement joins TRBV13 to TRBJ2-2; no firm D call. The CDR3: CASSPSTPGELFF. In DNA form, the CDR3 reads TGTGCCAGCAGCCCATCTACCCCCGGGGAGCTGTTTTTT.